The sequence of this TCR beta chain was determined in a study of T cells in Graves' hyperthyroidism and ophthalmopathy. The study left out patients who had uncontrolled infection, other autoimmune disease, pregnancy or lactation. V dropped 3 bases and J dropped 8 bases, with 25 bases sitting between them. The CDR3 totals 17 residues. Germline CDR1 and CDR2: SGHTA and FQGNSA. RNA transcripts were the template for amplifying TCR beta CDR3 regions. TCR CDR3 regions were first amplified by RT-PCR with HTBI primers. From the multiplex PCR reads, TCRdb called clonotypes with MiXCR, one entry per CDR3 protein. This sample has about 760,000 distinct CDR3 sequences, with roughly 32% found just once.

Input material: blood. The gene calls are TRBV7-2 and TRBJ1-2; no definite D call. The clonotype originates from a woman in her forties with Graves' hyperthyroidism. This chain's CDR3 is CASSFLLTGASLVGYTF. Written as DNA, the CDR3 is TGTGCCAGCAGCTTTCTTCTGACGGGAGCCTCATTGGTGGGCTACACCTTC.